This passage covers 11 T cell receptor beta chains from one sample sequenced in a study of patients and donors after allogeneic stem cell transplantation. TCRdb reprocessed the RT-PCR reads with MiXCR, giving one entry per CDR3 protein. This sample has about 960,000 distinct CDR3 sequences, with about a sixth found just once. The sequencing sample was made of blood, either unsorted or a sorted T cell fraction (not recorded which). These receptors were taken from a human donor who was either an allogeneic HSCT recipient or a stem cell or donor lymphocyte infusion donor (not recorded which). It is not recorded whose cells these are; they may come from a transplant donor.

The genes are TRBV27 and TRBJ1-2, with D possibly being TRBD1 (6 bases). The CDR3 is made up of 13 amino acids. Germline V lookup: CDR1 MNHEY, CDR2 SMNVEV (reference sequence). The V and J ends lost 6 bases and 4 bases respectively, with 12 bases between them. CDR3 loop: CASRGGTLYGYTF. The CDR3 nucleotides read TGTGCCAGCAGAGGCGGGACACTCTATGGCTACACCTTC.

V usage is TRBV12-3 or TRBV12-4 and J usage is TRBJ2-2, with D perhaps TRBD2 (6 bases). V was shortened by 6 bases and J by 5 bases, with 16 bases between the two germline ends. CDR3 size: 15 residues. CDR3 sequence (DNA): TGTGCCAGCAGCCGGTGGGGCGGGGCAACCGGGGAGCTGTTTTTT. It encodes CASSRWGGATGELFF.

In this sample, this clonotype turned up a few times. The V gene is TRBV20-1, the J gene TRBJ2-7, with D maybe TRBD2 (6 bases). The ends were cut back, 0 bases at V and 2 bases at J, with 17 bases in the middle. This CDR3 spans 16 amino acids. Germline assignment: CDR1 DFQATT and CDR2 SNEGSKA (reference sequence). The CDR3 spells CSARDQRGAGAYEQYF. The CDR3 DNA reads as TGCAGTGCTAGAGATCAAAGGGGAGCGGGCGCCTACGAGCAGTACTTC.

This clonotype was seen more than once but under ten times. The chain links TRBV20-1 to TRBJ1-3; D is ambiguous. CDR1 DFQATT and CDR2 SNEGSKA come from the germline V gene (reference sequence). The length of the CDR3 is 14 residues. V was cut by 2 bases and J by 4 bases, with 12 bases left in between. The CDR3, as DNA: TGCAGTGCTAGACAAACAGTCCAAGGAAACACCATATATTTT. Encoded protein: CSARQTVQGNTIYF.

The J gene is TRBJ1-5, the V gene TRBV30, with 9 bases aligning to TRBD1. The CDR3 sequence is 15 residues long. Germline V gene sequence: CDR1 GTSNPN, CDR2 SVGIG (reference sequence). The junction had 7 bases not matched to a gene; V was cut back by 4 bases and J by 3 bases. CDR3 protein: CAWKAGDRDNQPQHF. In nucleotides, the CDR3 is TGTGCCTGGAAAGCGGGGGACAGGGACAATCAGCCCCAGCATTTT.

The chain couples TRBV5-5 to TRBJ1-2; D not certain. CDR1 is SGHKS and CDR2 is YYEKEE in the germline V gene (reference sequence). This CDR3 comprises 14 residues. Trimming took 1 base from V and 8 from J, leaving 15 bases between them. CDR3 bases: TGTGCCAGCAGCTTGAAGGCGAATGCGAAAGGCTACACCTTC. It encodes CASSLKANAKGYTF.

At least ten counts were recorded for this clonotype. The chain combines TRBV6-5 with TRBJ1-1; D call uncertain. The CDR3 has 14 amino acids. Per germline, CDR1 MNHEY and CDR2 SVGAGI. V shed 0 bases and J shed 0 bases, with 5 bases lying between them. CDR3 DNA: TGTGCCAGCAGTTACTCAAATTTGAACACTGAAGCTTTCTTT. Its translation: CASSYSNLNTEAFF.

The table lists this clonotype with a count of one. V gene TRBV20-1 combines with J gene TRBJ2-2, with D tentatively TRBD2 (6 bases). Germline V gives CDR1 DFQATT, CDR2 SNEGSKA (reference sequence). The CDR3 extends over 14 amino acids. V lost 1 base and J 2 bases, leaving 8 bases between the germline ends. CDR3 in DNA: TGCAGTGCTAGAGCGGGGACTAACACCGGGGAGCTGTTTTTT. This sequence encodes CSARAGTNTGELFF.

The chain links TRBV10-3 to TRBJ1-2; 7 bases agree with TRBD1. With V trimmed by 6 bases and J by 4 bases, 5 bases remained unmatched. This CDR3 is 13 amino acids long. The germline V gene encodes CDR1 ENHRY and CDR2 SYGVKD. The CDR3 DNA sequence: TGTGCCATCAGCCCGGACAGGATCTATGGCTACACCTTC. Translation: CAISPDRIYGYTF.

This clonotype was found a few times. This chain uses TRBV20-1 with TRBJ2-1, with 10 nucleotides matching TRBD2. The germline V gene encodes CDR1 DFQATT and CDR2 SNEGSKA (reference sequence). CDR3 length equals 14 residues. V shed 4 bases, J shed 9 bases, and the junction held 9 bases outside the gene matches. For the CDR3, the DNA is TGCAGTGCTATTGACCAGCGGGGGGGCGTTGAGCAGTTCTTC. Protein: CSAIDQRGGVEQFF.

The chain joins TRBV3-1 to TRBJ2-5; 8 bases are shared with TRBD1. Germline values: CDR1 LGHDT, CDR2 YNNKEL (reference sequence). Losses at the gene ends were 5 bases for V and 5 bases for J; bases not matched to a gene: 10. The CDR3 length is 15 residues. The CDR3 loop is CASSTGTGGWETQYF. CDR3 nucleotide sequence: TGTGCCAGCAGCACCGGGACAGGAGGATGGGAGACCCAGTACTTC.